This TCR beta chain was captured in a study of neurological immune-mediated disorders. Stated time point: longitudinal time-point 1 (baseline). Per germline, CDR1 MNHNY and CDR2 SVGAGI (reference sequence). The CDR3 consists of 15 residues. With 6 bases clipped from V and 7 bases from J, the junction kept 7 bases outside the gene matches. This clonotype was seen repeatedly, ten times or more. TCRdb recomputed calls from the 5' RACE reads with MiXCR, one row per CDR3 protein. The sample contains 55,000 to 65,000 distinct CDR3 sequences, around 11% of which appear only once. The V call is TRBV6-6, the J call TRBJ2-1; 12 positions match TRBD1. The sequenced sample consisted of PBMCs. This clonotype was obtained from a male donor with HTLV-1-associated myelopathy (HAM/TSP). The CDR3 nucleotides are TGTGCCAGCAGATGGGGACAGGGGGCGCGTAATGAGCAGTTCTTC. Protein: CASRWGQGARNEQFF.